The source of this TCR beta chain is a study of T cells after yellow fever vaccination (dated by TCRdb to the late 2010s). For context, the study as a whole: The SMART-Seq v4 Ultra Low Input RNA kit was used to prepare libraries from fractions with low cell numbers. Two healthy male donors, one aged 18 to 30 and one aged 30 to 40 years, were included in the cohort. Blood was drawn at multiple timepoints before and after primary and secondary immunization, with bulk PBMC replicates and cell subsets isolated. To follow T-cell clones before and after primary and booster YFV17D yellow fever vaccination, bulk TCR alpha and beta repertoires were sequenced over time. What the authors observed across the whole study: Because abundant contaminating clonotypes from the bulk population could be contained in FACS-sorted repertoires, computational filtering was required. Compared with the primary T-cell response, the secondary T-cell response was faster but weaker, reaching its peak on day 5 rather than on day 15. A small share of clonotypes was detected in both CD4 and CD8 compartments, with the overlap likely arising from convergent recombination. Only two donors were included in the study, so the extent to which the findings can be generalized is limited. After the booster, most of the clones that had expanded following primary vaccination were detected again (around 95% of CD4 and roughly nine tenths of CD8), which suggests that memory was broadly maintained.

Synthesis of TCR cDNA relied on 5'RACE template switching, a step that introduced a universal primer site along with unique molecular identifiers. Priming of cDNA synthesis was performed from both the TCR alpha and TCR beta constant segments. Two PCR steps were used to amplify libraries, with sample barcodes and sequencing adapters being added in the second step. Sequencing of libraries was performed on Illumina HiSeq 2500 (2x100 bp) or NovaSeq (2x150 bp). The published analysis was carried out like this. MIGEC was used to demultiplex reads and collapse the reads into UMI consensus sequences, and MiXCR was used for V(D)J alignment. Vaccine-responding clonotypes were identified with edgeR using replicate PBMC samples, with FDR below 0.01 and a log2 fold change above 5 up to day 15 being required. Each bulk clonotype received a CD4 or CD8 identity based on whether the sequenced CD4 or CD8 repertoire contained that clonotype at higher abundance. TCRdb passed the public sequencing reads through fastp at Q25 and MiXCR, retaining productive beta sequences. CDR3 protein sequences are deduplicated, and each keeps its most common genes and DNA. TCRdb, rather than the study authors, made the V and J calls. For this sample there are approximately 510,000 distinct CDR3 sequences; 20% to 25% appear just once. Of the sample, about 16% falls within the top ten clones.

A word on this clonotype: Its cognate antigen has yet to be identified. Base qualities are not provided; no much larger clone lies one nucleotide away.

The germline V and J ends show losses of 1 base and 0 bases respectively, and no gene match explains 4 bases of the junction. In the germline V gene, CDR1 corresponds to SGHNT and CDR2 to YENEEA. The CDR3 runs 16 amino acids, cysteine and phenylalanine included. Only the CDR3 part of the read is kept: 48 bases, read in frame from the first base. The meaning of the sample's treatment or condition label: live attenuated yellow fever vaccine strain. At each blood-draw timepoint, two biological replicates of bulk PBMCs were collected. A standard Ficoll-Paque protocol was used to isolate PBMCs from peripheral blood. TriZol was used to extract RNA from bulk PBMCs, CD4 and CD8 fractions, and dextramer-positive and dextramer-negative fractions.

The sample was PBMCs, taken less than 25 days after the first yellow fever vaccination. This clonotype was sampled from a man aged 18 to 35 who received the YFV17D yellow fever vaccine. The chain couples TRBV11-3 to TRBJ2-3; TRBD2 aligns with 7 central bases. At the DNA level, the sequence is TGTGCCAGCAGCTTAGCGGTCGGGGGGAGCACAGATACGCAGTATTTT. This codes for CASSLAVGGSTDTQYF.